These T cell receptor beta chains were read from a single sample in a study of identifying expanded T cells in peripheral blood. The table came from immunoSEQ multiplex PCR; TCRdb's copy has only in-frame clones and leaves some out. The sample holds 50,000 to 65,000 clones, about four fifths seen once. The sample consisted of blood. Source of these receptors: a person aged 18 to 69 in good health. Each CDR3 is given with its conserved first and last residue. Each record gives: J gene, D gene, clone size, V gene, CDR3 protein, CDR3 DNA. The D gene is left open where the match is weak. Not all rows give a size; the values are once, few, many and, for expanded clones, a class.

j_gene: TRBJ2-1; d_gene: -; abundance: once; v_gene: TRBV2; CDR3aa: CASSESGHLVFF; CDR3nt: TGTGCCAGCAGTGAGTCGGGCCACCTCGTGTTCTTC
j_gene: TRBJ2-3; d_gene: -; abundance: -; v_gene: TRBV5-8; CDR3aa: CASVLTGTSTDTQYF; CDR3nt: TGTGCCAGCGTATTGACGGGAACTTCCACAGATACGCAGTATTTT
j_gene: TRBJ1-1; d_gene: -; abundance: -; v_gene: TRBV18; CDR3aa: CASSPLGRDRLNTEAFF; CDR3nt: TGTGCCAGCTCACCCCTAGGCCGCGACAGGCTGAACACTGAAGCTTTCTTT
j_gene: TRBJ2-3; d_gene: -; abundance: -; v_gene: TRBV21-1; CDR3aa: CASSKRGEGPSTDTQYF; CDR3nt: TGTGCCAGCAGCAAAAGAGGAGAGGGGCCTAGCACAGATACGCAGTATTTT
j_gene: TRBJ2-1; d_gene: TRBD1; abundance: -; v_gene: TRBV15; CDR3aa: CATSRGQGFNEQFF; CDR3nt: TGTGCCACCAGCAGAGGACAGGGCTTCAATGAGCAGTTCTTC
j_gene: TRBJ1-1; d_gene: -; abundance: -; v_gene: TRBV21-1; CDR3aa: CASYLTGLNTEAFF; CDR3nt: TGTGCCAGCTACTTGACAGGTTTGAACACTGAAGCTTTCTTT
j_gene: TRBJ2-1; d_gene: -; abundance: -; v_gene: TRBV7-9; CDR3aa: CASSPPSAGVNEQFF; CDR3nt: TGTGCCAGCAGCCCCCCCTCGGCAGGGGTCAATGAGCAGTTCTTC
j_gene: TRBJ1-1; d_gene: -; abundance: -; v_gene: TRBV7-9; CDR3aa: CASSLGVTNTEAFF; CDR3nt: TGTGCCAGCAGCTTAGGTGTAACGAACACTGAAGCTTTCTTT
j_gene: TRBJ2-2; d_gene: -; abundance: -; v_gene: TRBV5-4; CDR3aa: CASSLRLGGGELFF; CDR3nt: TGTGCCAGCAGCTTGAGGCTAGGGGGCGGGGAGCTGTTTTTT
j_gene: TRBJ2-7; d_gene: TRBD1; abundance: -; v_gene: TRBV5-6; CDR3aa: CASSLGGTGTYEQYF; CDR3nt: TGTGCCAGCAGCTTGGGGGGGACAGGGACCTACGAGCAGTACTTC
j_gene: TRBJ2-2; d_gene: TRBD1; abundance: -; v_gene: TRBV9; CDR3aa: CASSVATGGLATGELFF; CDR3nt: TGTGCCAGCAGCGTAGCGACAGGGGGCCTCGCCACCGGGGAGCTGTTTTTT
j_gene: TRBJ1-5; d_gene: -; abundance: -; v_gene: TRBV18; CDR3aa: CASSPGRLYSNQPQHF; CDR3nt: TGTGCCAGCTCACCCGGACGGCTTTATAGCAATCAGCCCCAGCATTTT
j_gene: TRBJ2-5; d_gene: -; abundance: -; v_gene: TRBV7-8; CDR3aa: CASSLRTGTGETQYF; CDR3nt: TGTGCCAGCAGCTTAAGAACAGGGACTGGGGAGACCCAGTACTTC
j_gene: TRBJ2-3; d_gene: TRBD2; abundance: -; v_gene: TRBV9; CDR3aa: CASSVGGLAGSTDTQYF; CDR3nt: TGTGCCAGCAGCGTAGGTGGACTAGCGGGAAGCACAGATACGCAGTATTTT
j_gene: TRBJ1-2; d_gene: TRBD1; abundance: -; v_gene: TRBV6-1; CDR3aa: CASSAPGQGVLFYGYTF; CDR3nt: TGTGCCAGCAGTGCACCGGGACAGGGAGTCCTATTCTATGGCTACACCTTC
j_gene: TRBJ2-2; d_gene: TRBD2; abundance: once; v_gene: TRBV19; CDR3aa: CASSSSYLTSRGELFF; CDR3nt: TGTGCCAGTAGTTCGTCTTATTTGACTAGCCGAGGGGAGCTGTTTTTT